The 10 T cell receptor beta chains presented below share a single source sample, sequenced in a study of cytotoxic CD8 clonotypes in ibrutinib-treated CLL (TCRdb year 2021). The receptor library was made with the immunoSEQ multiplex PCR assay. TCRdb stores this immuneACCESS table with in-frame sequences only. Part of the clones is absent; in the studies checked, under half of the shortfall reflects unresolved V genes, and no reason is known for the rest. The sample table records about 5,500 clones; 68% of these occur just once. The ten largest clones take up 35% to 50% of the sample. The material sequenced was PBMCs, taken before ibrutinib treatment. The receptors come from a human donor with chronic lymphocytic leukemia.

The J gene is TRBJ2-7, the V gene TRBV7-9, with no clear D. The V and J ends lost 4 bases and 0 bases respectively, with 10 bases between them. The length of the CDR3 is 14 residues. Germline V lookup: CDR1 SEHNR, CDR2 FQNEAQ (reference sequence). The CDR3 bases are TGTGCCAGCAGCTCATGGCTGAACTCCTACGAGCAGTACTTC. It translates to CASSSWLNSYEQYF.

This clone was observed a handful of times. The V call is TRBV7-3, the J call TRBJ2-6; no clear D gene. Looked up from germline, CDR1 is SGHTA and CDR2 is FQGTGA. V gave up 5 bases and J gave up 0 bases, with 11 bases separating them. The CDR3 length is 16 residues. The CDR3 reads CASSPGSNSGANVLTF. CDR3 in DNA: TGTGCCAGCAGCCCCGGGTCTAACTCTGGGGCCAACGTCCTGACTTTC.

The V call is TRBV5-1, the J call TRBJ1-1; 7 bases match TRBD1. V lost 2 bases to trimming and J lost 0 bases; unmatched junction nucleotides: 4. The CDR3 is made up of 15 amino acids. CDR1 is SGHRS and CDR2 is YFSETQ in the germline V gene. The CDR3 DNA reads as TGCGCCAGCAGCTTTTCACAGGGGATGAACACTGAAGCTTTCTTT. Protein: CASSFSQGMNTEAFF.

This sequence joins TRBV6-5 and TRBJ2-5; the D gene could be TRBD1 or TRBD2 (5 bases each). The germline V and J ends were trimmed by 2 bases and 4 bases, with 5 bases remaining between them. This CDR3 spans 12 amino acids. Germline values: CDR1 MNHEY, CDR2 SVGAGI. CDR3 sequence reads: CASSYGGETQYF. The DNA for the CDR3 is TGTGCCAGCAGTTACGGGGGAGAGACCCAGTACTTC.

CDR3 bases: TGTGCCAGAAGCTCGGGGCCCCTTGACAGGGGTCGTTATGGCTACACCTTC. This encodes CARSSGPLDRGRYGYTF. V is TRBV5-3 and J is TRBJ1-2, with TRBD1 identical over 8 bases. TRBV5-3 is marked as an open reading frame, function uncertain. After removal of 3 bases from V and 5 bases from J, the junction contained 15 bases not matched to a gene. CDR3 length equals 17 residues.

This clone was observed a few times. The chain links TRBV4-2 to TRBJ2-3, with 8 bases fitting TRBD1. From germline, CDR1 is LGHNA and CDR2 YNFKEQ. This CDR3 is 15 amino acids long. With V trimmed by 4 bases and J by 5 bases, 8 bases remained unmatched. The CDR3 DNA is TGTGCCAGCAGCCGGTGGACAGGGTCCAGAGATACGCAGTATTTT. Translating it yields CASSRWTGSRDTQYF.

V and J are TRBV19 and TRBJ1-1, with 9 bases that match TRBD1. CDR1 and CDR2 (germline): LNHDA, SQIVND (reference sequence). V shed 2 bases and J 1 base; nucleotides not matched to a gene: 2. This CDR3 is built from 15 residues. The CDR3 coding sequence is TGTGCCAGTAGTATAATGGGACAGGGGAACACTGAAGCTTTCTTT. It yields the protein CASSIMGQGNTEAFF.

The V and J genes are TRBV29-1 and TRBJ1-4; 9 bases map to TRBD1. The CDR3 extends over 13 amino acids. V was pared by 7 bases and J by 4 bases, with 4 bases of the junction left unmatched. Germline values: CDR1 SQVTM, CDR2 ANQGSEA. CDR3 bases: TGCAGCGCCCGGACAGGGGTTAATGAAAAACTGTTTTTT. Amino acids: CSARTGVNEKLFF. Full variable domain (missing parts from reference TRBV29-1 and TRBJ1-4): SAVISQKPSRDICQRGTSLTIQCQVDSQVTMMFWYRQQPGQSLTLIATANQGSEATYESGFVIDKFPISRPNLTFSTLTVSNMSPEDSSIYLCSARTGVNEKLFFGSGTQLSVL.

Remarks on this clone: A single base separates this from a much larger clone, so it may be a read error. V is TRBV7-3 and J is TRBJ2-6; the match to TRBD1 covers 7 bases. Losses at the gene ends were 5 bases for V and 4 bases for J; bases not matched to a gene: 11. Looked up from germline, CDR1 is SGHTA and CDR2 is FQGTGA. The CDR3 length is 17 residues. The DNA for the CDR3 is TGTGCCAGCAGCCTCGACAGGGTGGGGGCCGGGGCCAACGTCCTGACTTTC. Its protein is CASSLDRVGAGANVLTF.

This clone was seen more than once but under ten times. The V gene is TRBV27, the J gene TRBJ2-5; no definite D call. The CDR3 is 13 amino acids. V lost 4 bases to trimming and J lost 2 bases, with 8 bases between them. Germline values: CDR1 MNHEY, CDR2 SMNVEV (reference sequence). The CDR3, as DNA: TGTGCCAGCAGTTCGGACGCTCAAGAGACCCAGTACTTC. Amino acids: CASSSDAQETQYF.